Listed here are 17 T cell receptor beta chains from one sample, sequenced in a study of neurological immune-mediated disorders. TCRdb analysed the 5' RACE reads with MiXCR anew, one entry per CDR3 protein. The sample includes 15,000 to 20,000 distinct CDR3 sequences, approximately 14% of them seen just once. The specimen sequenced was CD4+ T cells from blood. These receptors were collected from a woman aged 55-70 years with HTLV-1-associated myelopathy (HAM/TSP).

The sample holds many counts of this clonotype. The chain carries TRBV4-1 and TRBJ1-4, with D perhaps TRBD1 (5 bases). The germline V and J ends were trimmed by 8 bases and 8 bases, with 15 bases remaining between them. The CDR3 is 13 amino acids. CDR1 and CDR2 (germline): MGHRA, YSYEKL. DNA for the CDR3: TGCGCCAGCGGCTCCGGTTCAGGGGAAAAACTGTTTTTT. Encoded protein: CASGSGSGEKLFF.

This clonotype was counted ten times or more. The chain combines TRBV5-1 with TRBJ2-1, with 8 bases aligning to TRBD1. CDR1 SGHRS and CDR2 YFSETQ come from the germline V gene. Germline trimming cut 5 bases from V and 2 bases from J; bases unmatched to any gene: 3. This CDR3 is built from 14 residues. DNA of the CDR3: TGCGCCAGCAGTAGACAGGGGACCTACAATGAGCAGTTCTTC. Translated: CASSRQGTYNEQFF.

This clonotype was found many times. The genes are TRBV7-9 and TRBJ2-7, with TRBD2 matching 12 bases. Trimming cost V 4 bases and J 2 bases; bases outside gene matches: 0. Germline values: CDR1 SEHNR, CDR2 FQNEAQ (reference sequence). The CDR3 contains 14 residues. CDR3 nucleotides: TGTGCCAGCAGCTCTAGCGGGGGGGCCTACGAGCAGTACTTC. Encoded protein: CASSSSGGAYEQYF.

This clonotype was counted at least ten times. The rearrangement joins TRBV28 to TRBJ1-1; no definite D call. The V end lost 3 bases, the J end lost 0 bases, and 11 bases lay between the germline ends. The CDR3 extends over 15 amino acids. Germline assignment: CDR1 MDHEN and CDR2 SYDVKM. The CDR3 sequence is CASSFAATMNTEAFF. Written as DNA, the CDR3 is TGTGCCAGCAGTTTTGCAGCTACGATGAACACTGAAGCTTTCTTT.

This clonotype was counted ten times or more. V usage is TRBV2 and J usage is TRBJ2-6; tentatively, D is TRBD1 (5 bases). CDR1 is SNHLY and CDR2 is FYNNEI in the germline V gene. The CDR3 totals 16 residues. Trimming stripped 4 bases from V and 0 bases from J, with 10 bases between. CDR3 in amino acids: CASSGGRISGANVLTF. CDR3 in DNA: TGTGCCAGCAGTGGGGGCAGGATCTCTGGGGCCAACGTCCTGACTTTC.

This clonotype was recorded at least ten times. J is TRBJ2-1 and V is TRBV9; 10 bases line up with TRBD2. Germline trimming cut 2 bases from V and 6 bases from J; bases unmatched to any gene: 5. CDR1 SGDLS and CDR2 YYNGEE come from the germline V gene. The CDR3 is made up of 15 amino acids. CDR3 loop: CASSVRLAGVNEQFF. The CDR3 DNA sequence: TGTGCCAGCAGCGTGCGGCTAGCGGGGGTCAATGAGCAGTTCTTC.

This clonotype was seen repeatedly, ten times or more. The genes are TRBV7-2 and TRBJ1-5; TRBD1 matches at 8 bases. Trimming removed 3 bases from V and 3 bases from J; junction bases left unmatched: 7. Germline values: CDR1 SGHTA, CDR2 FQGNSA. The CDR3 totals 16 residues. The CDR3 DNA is TGTGCCAGCAGCTTGAGCAGGGGGCCAAACAATCAGCCCCAGCATTTT. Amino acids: CASSLSRGPNNQPQHF.

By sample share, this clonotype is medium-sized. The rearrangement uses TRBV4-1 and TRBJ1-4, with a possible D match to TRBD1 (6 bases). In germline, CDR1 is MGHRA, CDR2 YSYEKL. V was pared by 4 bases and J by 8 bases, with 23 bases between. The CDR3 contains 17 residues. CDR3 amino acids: CASSRNAGGHPYEKLFF. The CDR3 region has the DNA TGCGCCAGCAGCCGGAACGCCGGGGGACATCCGTACGAAAAACTGTTTTTT.

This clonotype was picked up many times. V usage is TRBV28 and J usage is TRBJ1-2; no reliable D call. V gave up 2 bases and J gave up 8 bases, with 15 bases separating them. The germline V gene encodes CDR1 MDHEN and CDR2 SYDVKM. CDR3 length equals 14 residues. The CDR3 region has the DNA TGTGCCAGCAGTTTAACAAGTTTGGCCCGCGGCTACACCTTC. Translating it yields CASSLTSLARGYTF.

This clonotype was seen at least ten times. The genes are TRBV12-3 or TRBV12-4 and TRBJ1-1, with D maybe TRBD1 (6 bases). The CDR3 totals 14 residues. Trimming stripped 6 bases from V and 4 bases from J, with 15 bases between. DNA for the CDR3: TGTGCCAGCAGCTACTCTAACAGGGTCACTGAAGCTTTCTTT. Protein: CASSYSNRVTEAFF.

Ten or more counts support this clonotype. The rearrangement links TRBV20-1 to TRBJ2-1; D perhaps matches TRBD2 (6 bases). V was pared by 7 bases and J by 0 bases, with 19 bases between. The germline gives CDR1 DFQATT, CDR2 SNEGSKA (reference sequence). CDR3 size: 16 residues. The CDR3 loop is CSVLSADGSSYNEQFF. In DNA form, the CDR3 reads TGCAGTGTTCTGTCGGCGGACGGGAGCTCCTACAATGAGCAGTTCTTC.

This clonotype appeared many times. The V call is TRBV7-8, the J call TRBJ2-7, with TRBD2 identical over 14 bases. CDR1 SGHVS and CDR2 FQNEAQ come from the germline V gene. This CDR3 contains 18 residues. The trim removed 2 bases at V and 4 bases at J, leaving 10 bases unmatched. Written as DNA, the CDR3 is TGTGCCAGCAGCTTAAGACTAGCGGGAGGGCCGCGTGTTTACGAGCAGTACTTC. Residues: CASSLRLAGGPRVYEQYF.

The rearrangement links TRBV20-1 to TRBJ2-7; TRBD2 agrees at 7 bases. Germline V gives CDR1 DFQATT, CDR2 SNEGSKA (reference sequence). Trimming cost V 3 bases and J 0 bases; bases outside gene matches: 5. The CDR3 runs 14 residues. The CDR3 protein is CSARRAGRSYEQYF. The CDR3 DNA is TGCAGTGCTAGGAGAGCGGGGCGCTCCTACGAGCAGTACTTC.

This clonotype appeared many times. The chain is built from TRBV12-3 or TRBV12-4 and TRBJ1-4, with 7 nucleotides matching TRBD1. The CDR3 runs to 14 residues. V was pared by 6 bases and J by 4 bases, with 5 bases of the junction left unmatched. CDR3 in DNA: TGTGCCAGCAGCTCAGGGGGTAATAATGAAAAACTGTTTTTT. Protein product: CASSSGGNNEKLFF.

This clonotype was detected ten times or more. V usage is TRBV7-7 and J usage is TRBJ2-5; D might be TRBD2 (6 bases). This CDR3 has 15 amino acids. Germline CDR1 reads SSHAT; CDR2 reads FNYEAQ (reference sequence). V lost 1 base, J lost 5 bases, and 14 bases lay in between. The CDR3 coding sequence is TGTGCCAGCAGCTTAGGGGAGGCAAGCGGGGAGACCCAGTACTTC. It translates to CASSLGEASGETQYF.

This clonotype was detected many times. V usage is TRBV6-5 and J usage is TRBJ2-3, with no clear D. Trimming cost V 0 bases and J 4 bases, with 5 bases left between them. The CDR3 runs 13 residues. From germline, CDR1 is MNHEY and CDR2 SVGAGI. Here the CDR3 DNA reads TGTGCCAGCAGTTACTCGGTCGCAGATACGCAGTATTTT. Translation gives CASSYSVADTQYF.

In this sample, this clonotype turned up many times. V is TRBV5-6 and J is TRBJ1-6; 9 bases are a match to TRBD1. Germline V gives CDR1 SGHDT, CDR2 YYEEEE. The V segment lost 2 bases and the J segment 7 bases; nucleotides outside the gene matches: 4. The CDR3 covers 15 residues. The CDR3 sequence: CASSLTGTGNSPLHF. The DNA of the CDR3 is TGTGCCAGCAGCTTAACCGGGACAGGGAATTCACCCCTCCACTTT. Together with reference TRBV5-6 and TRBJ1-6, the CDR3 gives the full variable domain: DAGVTQSPTHLIKTRGQQVTLRCSPKSGHDTVSWYQQALGQGPQFIFQYYEEEERQRGNFPDRFSGHQFPNYSSELNVNALLLGDSALYLCASSLTGTGNSPLHFGNGTRLTVT.